These 2 T cell receptor beta chains share one sample of origin, sequenced in a study of cytomegalovirus exposure and HLA in healthy donors. PCR amplification relied on 60 Vbeta primers (plus 13 Jbeta primers). Profiling relied on immunoSEQ multiplex PCR, and the TCRdb table lists in-frame clones only, not all of them. Of some 130,000 clones in the sample, 66% were seen once. Sequencing was performed on PBMCs. Receptors were obtained from a human donor in good health.

The CDR3 region has the DNA TGTGCCAGCAGTCAAGGCCGGACTAGCGGAACAGATACGCAGTATTTT. Translated: CASSQGRTSGTDTQYF. The gene calls are TRBV5-8 and TRBJ2-3; TRBD2 matches at 10 bases. Germline V gene data show CDR1 as SGHTS and CDR2 as YDEGEE. The CDR3 sequence is 16 residues long. V lost 5 bases and J lost 3; bases outside the gene matches: 9.

V and J are TRBV2 and TRBJ1-2, with D unresolved. Trimming pared 7 bases from V and 8 bases from J, leaving 8 bases between. The CDR3 has 10 residues. Germline lookup yields CDR1 SNHLY and CDR2 FYNNEI. The CDR3 DNA follows: TGTGCCAGCAAAACTGAAGGCTACACCTTC. It translates to CASKTEGYTF.